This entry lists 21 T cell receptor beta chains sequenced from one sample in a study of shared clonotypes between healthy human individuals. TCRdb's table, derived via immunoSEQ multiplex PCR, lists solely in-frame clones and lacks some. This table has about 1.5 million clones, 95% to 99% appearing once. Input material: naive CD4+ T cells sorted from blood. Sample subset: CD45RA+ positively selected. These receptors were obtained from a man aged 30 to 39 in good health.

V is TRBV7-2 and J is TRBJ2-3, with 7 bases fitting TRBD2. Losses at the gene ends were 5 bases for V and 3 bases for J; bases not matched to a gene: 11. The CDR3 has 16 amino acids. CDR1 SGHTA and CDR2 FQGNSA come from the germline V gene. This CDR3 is CASSPLGGSITDTQYF. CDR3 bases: TGTGCCAGCAGCCCTCTCGGCGGGAGTATAACAGATACGCAGTATTTT.

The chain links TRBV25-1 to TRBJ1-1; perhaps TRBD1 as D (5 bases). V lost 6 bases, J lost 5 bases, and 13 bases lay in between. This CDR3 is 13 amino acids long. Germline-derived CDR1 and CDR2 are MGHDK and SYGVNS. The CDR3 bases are TGTGCCAGCAGCCGTTGGGGGGAAACTGAAGCTTTCTTT. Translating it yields CASSRWGETEAFF.

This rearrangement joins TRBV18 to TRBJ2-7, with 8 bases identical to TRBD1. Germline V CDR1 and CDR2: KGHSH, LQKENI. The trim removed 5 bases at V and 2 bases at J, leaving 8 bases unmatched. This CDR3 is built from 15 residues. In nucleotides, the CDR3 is TGTGCCAGCTCAGCCGGGACAGGAGACACCTACGAGCAGTACTTC. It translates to CASSAGTGDTYEQYF.

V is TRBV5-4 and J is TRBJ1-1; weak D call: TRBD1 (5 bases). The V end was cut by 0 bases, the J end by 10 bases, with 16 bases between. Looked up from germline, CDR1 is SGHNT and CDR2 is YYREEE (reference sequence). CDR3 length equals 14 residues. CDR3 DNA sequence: TGTGCCAGCAGCTTGGAACGACAGATAGATCGAGCTTTCTTT. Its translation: CASSLERQIDRAFF.

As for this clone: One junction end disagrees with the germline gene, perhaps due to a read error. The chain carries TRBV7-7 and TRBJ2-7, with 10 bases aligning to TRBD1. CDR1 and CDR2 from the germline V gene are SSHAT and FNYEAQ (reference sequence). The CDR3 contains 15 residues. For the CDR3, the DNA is TGTGCTAGCAGCTCATCCGGGACAGGGGTTGGCGAGCAGTACTTC. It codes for CASSSSGTGVGEQYF. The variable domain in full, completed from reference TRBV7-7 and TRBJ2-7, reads GAGVSQSPRYKVTKRGQDVTLRCDPISSHATLYWYQQALGQGPEFLTYFNYEAQPDKSGLPSDRFSAERPEGSISTLTIQRTEQRDSAMYRCASSSSGTGVGEQYFGPGTRLTVT.

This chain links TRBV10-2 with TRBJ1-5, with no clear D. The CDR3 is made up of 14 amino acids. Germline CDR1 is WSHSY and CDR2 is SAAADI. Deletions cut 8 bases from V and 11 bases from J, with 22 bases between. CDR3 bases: TGCGCCAGCTCCCACGGGCCCCCCGCGTCGACCCAGCATTTT. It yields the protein CASSHGPPASTQHF.

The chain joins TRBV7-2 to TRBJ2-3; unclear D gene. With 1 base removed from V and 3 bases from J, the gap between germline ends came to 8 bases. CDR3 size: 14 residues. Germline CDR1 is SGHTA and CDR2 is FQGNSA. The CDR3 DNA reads TGTGCCAGCAGCTTAGTATGGGTTACAGATACGCAGTATTTT. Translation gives CASSLVWVTDTQYF. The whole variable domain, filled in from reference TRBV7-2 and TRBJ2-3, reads GAGVSQSPSNKVTEKGKDVELRCDPISGHTALYWYRQSLGQGLEFLIYFQGNSAPDKSGLPSDRFSAERTGGSVSTLTIQRTQQEDSAVYLCASSLVWVTDTQYFGPGTRLTVL.

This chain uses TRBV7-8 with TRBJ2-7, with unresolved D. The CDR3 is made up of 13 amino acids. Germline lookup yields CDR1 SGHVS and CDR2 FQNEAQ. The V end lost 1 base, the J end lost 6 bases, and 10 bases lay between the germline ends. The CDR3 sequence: CASSLGKPSEQYF. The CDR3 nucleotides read TGTGCCAGCAGCTTAGGTAAACCCAGCGAGCAGTACTTC.

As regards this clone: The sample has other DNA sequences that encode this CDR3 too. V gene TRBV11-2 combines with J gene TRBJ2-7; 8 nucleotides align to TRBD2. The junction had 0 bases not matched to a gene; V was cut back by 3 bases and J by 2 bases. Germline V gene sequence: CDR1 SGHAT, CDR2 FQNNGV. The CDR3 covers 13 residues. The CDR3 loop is CASSLGLAYEQYF. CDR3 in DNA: TGTGCCAGCAGCTTGGGACTAGCCTACGAGCAGTACTTC.

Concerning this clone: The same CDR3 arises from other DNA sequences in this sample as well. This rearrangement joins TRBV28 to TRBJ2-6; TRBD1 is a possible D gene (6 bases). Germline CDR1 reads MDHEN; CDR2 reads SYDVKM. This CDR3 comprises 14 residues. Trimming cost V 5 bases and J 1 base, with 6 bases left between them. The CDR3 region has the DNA TGTGCCAGCAGTAGGGGGTCTGGGGCCAACGTCCTGACTTTC. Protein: CASSRGSGANVLTF.

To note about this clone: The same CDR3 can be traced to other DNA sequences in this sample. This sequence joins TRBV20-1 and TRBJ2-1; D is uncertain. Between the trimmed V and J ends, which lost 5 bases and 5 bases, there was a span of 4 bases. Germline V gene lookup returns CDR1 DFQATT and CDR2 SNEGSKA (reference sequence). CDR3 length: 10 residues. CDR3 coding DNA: TGCAGTGCTGAAGACAATGAGCAGTTCTTC. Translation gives CSAEDNEQFF.

CDR3 nucleotide sequence: TGCGCCAGCAGCTTGGTTCTAGCGGCTAGCACAGATACGCAGTATTTT. Protein product: CASSLVLAASTDTQYF. This sequence joins TRBV5-1 and TRBJ2-3; 7 nucleotides align to TRBD2. CDR1 is SGHRS and CDR2 is YFSETQ in the germline V gene. Trimming at V came to 0 bases and at J to 0 bases, leaving 4 bases not matched to a gene. The CDR3 totals 16 residues. Variable domain in full (rest from reference TRBV5-1 and TRBJ2-3): KAGVTQTPRYLIKTRGQQVTLSCSPISGHRSVSWYQQTPGQGLQFLFEYFSETQRNKGNFPGRFSGRQFSNSRSEMNVSTLELGDSALYLCASSLVLAASTDTQYFGPGTRLTVL.

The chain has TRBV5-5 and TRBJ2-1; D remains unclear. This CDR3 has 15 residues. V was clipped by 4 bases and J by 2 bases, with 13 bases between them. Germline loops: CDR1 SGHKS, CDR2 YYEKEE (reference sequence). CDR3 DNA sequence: TGTGCCAGCAGCCCGATACTGGATCCCTACAATGAGCAGTTCTTC. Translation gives CASSPILDPYNEQFF.

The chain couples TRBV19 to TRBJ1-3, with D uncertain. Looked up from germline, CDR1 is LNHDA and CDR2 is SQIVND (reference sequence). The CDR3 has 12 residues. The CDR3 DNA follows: TGTGCGGCGGGGTACTCTGGAAACACCATATATTTT. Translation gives CAAGYSGNTIYF.

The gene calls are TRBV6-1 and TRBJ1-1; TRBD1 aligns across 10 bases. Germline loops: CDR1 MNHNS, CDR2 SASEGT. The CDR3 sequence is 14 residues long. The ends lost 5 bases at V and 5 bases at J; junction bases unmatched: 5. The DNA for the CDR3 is TGTGCCAGCAGTCTTGACAGGGGGCTAACTGAAGCTTTCTTT. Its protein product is CASSLDRGLTEAFF.

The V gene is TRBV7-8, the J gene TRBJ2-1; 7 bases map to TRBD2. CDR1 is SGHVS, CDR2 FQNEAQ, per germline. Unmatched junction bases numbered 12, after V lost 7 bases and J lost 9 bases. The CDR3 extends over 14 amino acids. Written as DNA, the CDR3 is TGTGCCAGCACCCCCGGGGGAGGGGCGCGTGAGCAGTTCTTC. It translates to CASTPGGGAREQFF.

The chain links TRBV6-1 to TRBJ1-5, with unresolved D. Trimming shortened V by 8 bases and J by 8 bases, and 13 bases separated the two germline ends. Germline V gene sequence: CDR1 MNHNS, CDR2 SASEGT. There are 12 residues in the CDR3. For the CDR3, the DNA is TGTGCCAGCCAGTTTTGGAGGGAGCCCCAGCATTTT. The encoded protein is CASQFWREPQHF.

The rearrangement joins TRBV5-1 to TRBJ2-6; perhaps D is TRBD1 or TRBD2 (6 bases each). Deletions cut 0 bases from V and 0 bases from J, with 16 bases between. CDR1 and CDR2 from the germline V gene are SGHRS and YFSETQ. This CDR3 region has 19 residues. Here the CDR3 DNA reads TGCGCCAGCAGCTTGGGTGCGGGACACCTTCCCTCTGGGGCCAACGTCCTGACTTTC. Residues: CASSLGAGHLPSGANVLTF.

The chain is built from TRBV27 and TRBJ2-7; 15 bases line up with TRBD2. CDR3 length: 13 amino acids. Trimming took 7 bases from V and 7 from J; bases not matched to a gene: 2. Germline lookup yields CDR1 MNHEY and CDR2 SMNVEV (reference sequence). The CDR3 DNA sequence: TGTGCCAGCACGGGACTAGCGGGAGGTGAGCAGTACTTC. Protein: CASTGLAGGEQYF.

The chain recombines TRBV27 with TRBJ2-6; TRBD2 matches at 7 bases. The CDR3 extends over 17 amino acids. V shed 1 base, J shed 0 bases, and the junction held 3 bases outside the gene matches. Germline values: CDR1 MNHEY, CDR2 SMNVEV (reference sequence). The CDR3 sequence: CASSLWWEGSGANVLTF. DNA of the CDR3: TGTGCCAGCAGTTTATGGTGGGAGGGCTCTGGGGCCAACGTCCTGACTTTC.

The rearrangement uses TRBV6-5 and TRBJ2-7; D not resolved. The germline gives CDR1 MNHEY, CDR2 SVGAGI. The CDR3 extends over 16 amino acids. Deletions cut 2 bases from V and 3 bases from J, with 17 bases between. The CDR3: CASSYAIDPRYYEQYF. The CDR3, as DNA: TGTGCCAGCAGTTACGCCATAGACCCTAGATACTACGAGCAGTACTTC.